This TCR beta chain was sequenced during a study of T cell responses to AZD1222 COVID-19 vaccine. Overall study findings and caveats: Within unmutated variant regions lay the reported targets of nearly half of spike-specific TCRs. Seropositivity was recorded at baseline in only a handful of AZD1222 recipients.

TCRdb keeps only in-frame clones here, not all; method: immunoSEQ multiplex PCR. Of 170,000 or so clones in the sample, roughly 88% are singletons; the top ten hold approximately 10%. Comments on this clone: Its antigen is not identified.

The CDR3 consists of 14 residues. With 3 bases removed from V and 8 bases from J, the gap between germline ends came to 14 bases. CDR1 is LNHDA and CDR2 is SQIVND in the germline V gene (reference sequence). Researchers grouped second doses given at about 4 or about 12 weeks into one pool. The chain joins TRBV19 to TRBJ2-4; D is uncertain. Sequenced here: peripheral blood, sampled 28 days after the second AZD1222 dose. The TCR was taken from an adult who received the AZD1222 COVID-19 vaccine. CDR3 amino acids: CASSIGNSRDIQYF. DNA of the CDR3: TGTGCCAGTAGTATCGGCAACTCCCGGGACATTCAGTACTTC.